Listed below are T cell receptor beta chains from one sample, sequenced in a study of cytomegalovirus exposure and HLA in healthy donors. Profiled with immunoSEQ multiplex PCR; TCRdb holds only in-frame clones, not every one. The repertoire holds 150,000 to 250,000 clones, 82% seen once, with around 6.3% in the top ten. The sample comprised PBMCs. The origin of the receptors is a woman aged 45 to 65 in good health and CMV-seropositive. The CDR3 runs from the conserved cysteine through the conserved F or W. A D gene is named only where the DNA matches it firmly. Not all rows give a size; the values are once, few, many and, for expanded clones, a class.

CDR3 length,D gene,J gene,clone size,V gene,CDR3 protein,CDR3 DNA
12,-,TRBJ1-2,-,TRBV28,CASTDPNYGYTF,TGTGCCAGCACAGATCCAAACTATGGCTACACCTTC
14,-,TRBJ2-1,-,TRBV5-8,CASSLRQTYNEQFF,TGTGCCAGCAGCTTGAGACAGACCTACAATGAGCAGTTCTTC
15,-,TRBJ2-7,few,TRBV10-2,CASSTRLASSYEQYF,TGCGCCAGCAGTACTAGGCTAGCGAGCTCCTACGAGCAGTACTTC
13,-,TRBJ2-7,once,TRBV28,CASSFNRVGEQYF,TGTGCCAGCAGTTTCAACAGGGTGGGTGAGCAGTACTTC
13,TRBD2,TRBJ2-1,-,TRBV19,CASTTSGRGEQFF,TGTGCCAGTACCACCAGCGGGAGAGGAGAGCAGTTCTTC
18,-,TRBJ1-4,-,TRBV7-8,CASSLAQSPVATNEKLFF,TGTGCCAGCAGCTTAGCGCAAAGCCCCGTTGCAACTAATGAAAAACTGTTTTTT
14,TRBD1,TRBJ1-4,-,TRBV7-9,CASSPGTGYEKLFF,TGTGCCAGCAGCCCCGGGACAGGGTATGAAAAACTGTTTTTT
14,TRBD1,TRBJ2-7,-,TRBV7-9,CASSLGRQGHEQYF,TGTGCCAGCAGCTTAGGACGACAGGGCCACGAGCAGTACTTC
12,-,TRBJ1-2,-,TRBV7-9,CSSSFRNYGYTF,TGTTCCAGCAGTTTCCGTAACTATGGCTACACCTTC
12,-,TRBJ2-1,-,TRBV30,CAYRGSGDEQFF,TGTGCCTACCGGGGGTCCGGCGATGAGCAGTTCTTC
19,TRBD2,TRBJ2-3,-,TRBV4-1,CASSQESSLAGAGGDTQYF,TGCGCCAGCAGCCAAGAGTCGTCTCTAGCGGGGGCTGGGGGAGATACGCAGTATTTT
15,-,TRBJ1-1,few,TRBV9,CASSVGQYMNTEAFF,TGTGCCAGCAGCGTCGGACAGTATATGAACACTGAAGCTTTCTTT
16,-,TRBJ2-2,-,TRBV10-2,CASSTIPDTNTGELFF,TGCGCCAGCAGTACCATTCCGGACACTAACACCGGGGAGCTGTTTTTT
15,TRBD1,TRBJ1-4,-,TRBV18,CASSEDRGLNEKLFF,TGTGCCAGCTCGGAGGACAGGGGACTTAATGAAAAACTGTTTTTT
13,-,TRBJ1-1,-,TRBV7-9,CASSELAGAEAFF,TGTGCCAGCAGCGAACTAGCCGGGGCTGAAGCTTTCTTT
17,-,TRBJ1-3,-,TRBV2,CASSRSPGEKEGNTIYF,TGTGCCAGCAGTAGGAGTCCGGGAGAAAAGGAAGGAAACACCATATATTTT
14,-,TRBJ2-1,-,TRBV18,CASSLGLGGNEQFF,TGTGCCAGCTCACTCGGACTGGGGGGCAATGAGCAGTTCTTC
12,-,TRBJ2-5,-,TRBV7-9,CASSLASQDQYF,TGTGCCAGCAGCTTAGCGTCTCAGGACCAGTACTTC
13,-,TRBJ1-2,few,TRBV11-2,CASSLDRGNGYTF,TGTGCCAGCAGCTTAGATAGAGGGAACGGCTACACCTTC
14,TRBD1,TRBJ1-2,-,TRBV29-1,CSVEPWDRVDGYTF,TGCAGCGTTGAACCTTGGGACAGGGTCGATGGCTACACCTTC
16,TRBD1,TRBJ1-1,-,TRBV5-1,CASSLGGDRGKTEAFF,TGCGCCAGCAGCTTGGGAGGGGACAGGGGAAAGACTGAAGCTTTCTTT
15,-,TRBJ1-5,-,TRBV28,CASSSGGGWNQPQHF,TGTGCCAGCAGTTCCGGGGGGGGCTGGAATCAGCCCCAGCATTTT
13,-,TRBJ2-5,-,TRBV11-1,CASSLQYQETQYF,TGTGCCAGCAGCCTTCAGTACCAAGAGACCCAGTACTTC
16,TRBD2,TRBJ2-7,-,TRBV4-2,CASSQDGAGGGYEQYF,TGTGCCAGCAGCCAAGATGGGGCGGGAGGGGGCTACGAGCAGTACTTC
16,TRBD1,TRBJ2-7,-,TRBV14,CASSSEAWTGAYEQYF,TGTGCCAGCAGCTCGGAGGCATGGACAGGGGCTTACGAGCAGTACTTC
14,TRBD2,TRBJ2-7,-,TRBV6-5,CASSPGGVWFEQYF,TGTGCCAGCAGTCCTGGGGGGGTCTGGTTCGAGCAGTACTTC
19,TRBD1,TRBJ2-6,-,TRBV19,CASSPLGTGPVSGANVLTF,TGTGCCAGTAGCCCTCTTGGGACAGGGCCCGTCTCTGGGGCCAACGTCCTGACTTTC
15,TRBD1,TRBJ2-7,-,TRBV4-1,CASSPGQGARDEQYF,TGCGCCAGCAGCCCGGGACAGGGGGCTCGGGACGAGCAGTACTTC
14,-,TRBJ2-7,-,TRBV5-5,CASSLVADSYEQYF,TGTGCCAGCAGCTTGGTGGCAGATTCCTACGAGCAGTACTTC
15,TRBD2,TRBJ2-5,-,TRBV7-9,CASSLGTSGTETQYF,TGTGCCAGCAGCTTAGGGACTAGCGGTACAGAGACCCAGTACTTC
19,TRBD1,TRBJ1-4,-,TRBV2,CASSADRGAYSATNEKLFF,TGTGCCAGCAGTGCCGACAGGGGTGCGTACTCGGCGACTAATGAAAAACTGTTTTTT
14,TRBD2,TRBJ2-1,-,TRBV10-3,CVISESAGANEQFF,TGTGTCATCAGTGAGTCGGCGGGAGCCAATGAGCAGTTCTTC
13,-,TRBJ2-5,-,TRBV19,CASSLADQETQYF,TGTGCCAGTAGTCTGGCGGATCAAGAGACCCAGTACTTC
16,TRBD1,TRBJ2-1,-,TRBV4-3,CASSHLLAGTDNEQFF,TGCGCCAGCAGCCACCTACTCGCCGGGACAGACAATGAGCAGTTCTTC
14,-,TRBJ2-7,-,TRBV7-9,CASSLAREGEEQYF,TGTGCCAGCAGCTTAGCTAGGGAGGGGGAAGAGCAGTACTTC
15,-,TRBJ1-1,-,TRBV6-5,CASSYPRQAHTEAFF,TGTGCCAGCAGTTACCCTCGACAAGCACACACTGAAGCTTTCTTT
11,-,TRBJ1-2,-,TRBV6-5,CASREGWGYTF,TGTGCCAGCAGGGAGGGGTGGGGCTACACCTTC
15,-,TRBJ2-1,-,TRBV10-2,CASSGEDTPLNEQFF,TGCGCCAGCAGTGGGGAGGACACGCCTCTGAATGAGCAGTTCTTC
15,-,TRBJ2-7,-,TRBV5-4,CASSSKTGVLGEQYF,TGTGCCAGCAGCTCTAAGACGGGAGTGCTTGGGGAGCAGTACTTC
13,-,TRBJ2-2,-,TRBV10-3,CAISGGPSGELFF,TGTGCCATCAGTGGAGGCCCGTCCGGGGAGCTGTTTTTT
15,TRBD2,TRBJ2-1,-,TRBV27,CASSTLAGGDNEQFF,TGTGCCAGCAGTACCCTAGCGGGAGGCGACAATGAGCAGTTCTTC
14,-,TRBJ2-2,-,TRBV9,CASSPSSRTGELLF,TGTGCCAGCAGCCCGAGCAGCCGCACCGGGGAGCTGCTTTTT
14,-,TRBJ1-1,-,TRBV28,CASRKWRQNTEAFF,TGTGCCAGCAGGAAATGGCGGCAGAACACTGAAGCTTTCTTT
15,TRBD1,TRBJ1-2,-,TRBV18,CASSLQDRGLGGYTF,TGTGCCAGCTCACTGCAGGACAGGGGGCTGGGTGGCTACACCTTC
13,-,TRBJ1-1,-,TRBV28,CASGKGVNTEAFF,TGTGCCAGCGGGAAGGGGGTGAACACTGAAGCTTTCTTT
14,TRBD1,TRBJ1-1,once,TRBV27,CASSTGTGGTEAFF,TGTGCCAGCAGTACCGGGACAGGGGGGACTGAAGCTTTCTTT
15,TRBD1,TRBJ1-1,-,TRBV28,CASRRDRALTSMAFF,TGTGCCAGCAGGAGAGACAGGGCCCTCACCTCGATGGCTTTCTTT
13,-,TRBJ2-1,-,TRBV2,CASSETGRNEQFF,TGTGCCAGCAGTGAGACTGGAAGGAATGAGCAGTTCTTC
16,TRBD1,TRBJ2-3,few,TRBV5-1,CASSLGVTGATDTQYF,TGCGCCAGCAGCTTGGGAGTGACAGGGGCCACAGATACGCAGTATTTT
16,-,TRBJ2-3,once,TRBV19,CASSSDPAVSTDTQYF,TGTGCCAGTAGTTCAGACCCAGCGGTATCCACAGATACGCAGTATTTT
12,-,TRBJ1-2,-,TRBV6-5,CASSGGTYGYTF,TGTGCCAGCAGTGGCGGGACCTATGGCTACACCTTC
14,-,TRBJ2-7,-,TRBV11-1,CASSKGNLPYEQYF,TGTGCCAGCAGCAAGGGGAATCTACCCTACGAGCAGTACTTC
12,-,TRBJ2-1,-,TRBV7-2,CASSLQINEQFF,TGTGCCAGCAGCTTGCAGATCAATGAGCAGTTCTTC
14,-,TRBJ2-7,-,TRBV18,CASSPQAGGYEQYF,TGTGCCAGCTCACCTCAGGCCGGAGGCTACGAGCAGTACTTC
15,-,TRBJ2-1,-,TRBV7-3,CASSLRVARANEQFF,TGTGCCAGCAGCTTAAGGGTAGCGAGAGCGAATGAGCAGTTCTTC
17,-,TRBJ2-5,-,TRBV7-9,CSSSPGLGGSRQETQYF,TGTTCCAGCAGCCCTGGGCTGGGGGGTTCCCGCCAAGAGACCCAGTACTTC